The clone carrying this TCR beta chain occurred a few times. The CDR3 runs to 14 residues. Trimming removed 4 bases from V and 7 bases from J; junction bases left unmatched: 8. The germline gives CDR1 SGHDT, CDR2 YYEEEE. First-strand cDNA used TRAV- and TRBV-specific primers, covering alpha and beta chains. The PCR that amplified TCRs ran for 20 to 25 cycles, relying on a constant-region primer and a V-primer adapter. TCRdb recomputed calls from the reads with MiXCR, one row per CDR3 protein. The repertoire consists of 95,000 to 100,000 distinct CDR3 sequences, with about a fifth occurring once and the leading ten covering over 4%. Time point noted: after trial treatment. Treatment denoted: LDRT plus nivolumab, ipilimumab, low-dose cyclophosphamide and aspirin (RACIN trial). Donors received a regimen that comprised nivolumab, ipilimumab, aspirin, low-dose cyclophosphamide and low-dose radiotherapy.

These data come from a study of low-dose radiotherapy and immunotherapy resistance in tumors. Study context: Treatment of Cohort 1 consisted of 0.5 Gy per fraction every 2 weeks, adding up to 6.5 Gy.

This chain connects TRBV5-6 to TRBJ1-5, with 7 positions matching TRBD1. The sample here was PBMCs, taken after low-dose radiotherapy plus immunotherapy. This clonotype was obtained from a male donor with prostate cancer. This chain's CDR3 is CASSLAAGGQPQHF. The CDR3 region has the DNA TGTGCCAGCAGCCTGGCCGCAGGGGGACAGCCCCAGCATTTT.